The 30 T cell receptor beta chains listed next were all sequenced from one sample in a study of technical replicates of blood from a handful of donors. The protocol was immunoSEQ multiplex PCR, while the TCRdb copy is restricted to in-frame clones and leaves out a portion. The repertoire includes 62,000 or so clones, approximately 86% of them detected once, and over 4% sits in the top ten. The sequenced material came from PBMCs. Source of these receptors: a human donor in good health. Some clones in this sample may be carry-over from other donors' samples.

The chain joins TRBV5-8 to TRBJ2-2, with 7 bases fitting TRBD1. V shed 1 base and J 3 bases; nucleotides not matched to a gene: 3. In germline, CDR1 is SGHTS, CDR2 YDEGEE. CDR3 length equals 15 residues. This chain's CDR3 is CASSLMGQYTGELFF. DNA for the CDR3: TGTGCCAGCAGCTTGATGGGACAGTACACCGGGGAGCTGTTTTTT.

The chain combines TRBV30 with TRBJ1-1; D gene ambiguous. Looked up from germline, CDR1 is GTSNPN and CDR2 is SVGIG (reference sequence). Trimming left V 3 bases short and J 5 bases short, with 16 bases between. The CDR3 covers 14 residues. Written as DNA, the CDR3 is TGTGCCTGGAGCTCTTGGAGGGCGAGGACTGAAGCTTTCTTT. The encoded protein is CAWSSWRARTEAFF.

V gene TRBV15 combines with J gene TRBJ1-4; D call uncertain. With 6 bases removed from V and 2 bases from J, the gap between germline ends came to 7 bases. The CDR3 length is 13 residues. The germline gives CDR1 LNHNV, CDR2 YYDKDF (reference sequence). CDR3 sequence reads: CATSGGTNEKLFF. The DNA of the CDR3 is TGTGCCACCAGTGGAGGGACTAATGAAAAACTGTTTTTT.

The chain is built from TRBV6-6 and TRBJ2-3; tentative D call: TRBD2 (5 bases). Germline V gene data show CDR1 as MNHNY and CDR2 as SVGAGI (reference sequence). The V gene lost 4 bases and the J gene lost 2 bases, with 10 bases spanning the gap. The CDR3 is 14 amino acids. The CDR3 region is CASSFDYTTDTQYF. The CDR3 coding sequence is TGTGCCAGCAGTTTTGACTATACCACAGATACGCAGTATTTT.

This clone was found once. The rearrangement links TRBV7-2 to TRBJ1-6; D is uncertain. V gave up 1 base and J gave up 5 bases, with 6 bases separating them. The V gene's germline CDR1 is SGHTA and CDR2 FQGNSA. The CDR3 is 14 amino acids. The CDR3 region is CASSLGANNSPLHF. CDR3 nucleotide sequence: TGTGCCAGCAGCTTAGGGGCTAATAATTCACCCCTCCACTTT.

The chain uses TRBV4-3 and TRBJ2-7; TRBD2 matches at 11 bases. In germline, CDR1 is LGHNA, CDR2 YSLEER. The CDR3 is made up of 19 amino acids. V was clipped by 0 bases and J by 2 bases; unmatched bases: 12. This chain's CDR3 is CASSQDWSPLAGGAYEQYF. The CDR3 coding sequence is TGCGCCAGCAGCCAAGATTGGTCGCCTTTAGCGGGAGGGGCCTACGAGCAGTACTTC.

The chain carries TRBV20-1 and TRBJ1-6, with D uncertain. This CDR3 spans 11 amino acids. V lost 0 bases, J lost 14 bases, and 8 bases lay in between. Germline CDR1 and CDR2: DFQATT and SNEGSKA (reference sequence). CDR3 region: CSARDELALHF. The CDR3 region has the DNA TGCAGTGCTAGAGACGAGTTGGCCCTCCACTTT.

CDR3 loop: CASSLAPGQASSYNEQFF. The CDR3, as DNA: TGTGCCAGCAGCTTAGCACCCGGACAGGCGAGCTCCTACAATGAGCAGTTCTTC. The rearrangement uses TRBV7-9 and TRBJ2-1; 7 positions agree with TRBD1. Germline V gene sequence: CDR1 SEHNR, CDR2 FQNEAQ (reference sequence). The CDR3 is made up of 18 amino acids. Trimming cost V 0 bases and J 0 bases; bases outside gene matches: 8.

This clone was seen only a few times. V and J are TRBV2 and TRBJ1-6, with TRBD1 as a possible D gene (6 bases). CDR1 SNHLY and CDR2 FYNNEI come from the germline V gene. The germline V and J ends were trimmed by 4 bases and 7 bases, with 8 bases remaining between them. The CDR3 spans 13 residues. This CDR3 reads CASSGQENSPLHF. The CDR3, as DNA: TGTGCCAGCAGTGGACAGGAGAATTCACCCCTCCACTTT. The whole variable domain, filled in from reference TRBV2 and TRBJ1-6, reads EPEVTQTPSHQVTQMGQEVILRCVPISNHLYFYWYRQILGQKVEFLVSFYNNEISEKSEIFDDQFSVERPDGSNFTLKIRSTKLEDSAMYFCASSGQENSPLHFGNGTRLTVT.

V is TRBV7-9 and J is TRBJ2-7; 7 positions match TRBD2. The CDR3 has 15 residues. V shed 5 bases, J shed 2 bases, and the junction held 9 bases outside the gene matches. Per germline, CDR1 SEHNR and CDR2 FQNEAQ (reference sequence). The CDR3 region has the DNA TGTGCCAGCAGCATGGCTAGCGGAGCGACCTACGAGCAGTACTTC. Protein: CASSMASGATYEQYF.

The genes are TRBV2 and TRBJ2-6; maybe TRBD2 (5 bases). V gave up 4 bases and J gave up 0 bases, with 7 bases separating them. Per the germline V gene, CDR1 is SNHLY and CDR2 is FYNNEI. The CDR3 is 15 residues long. Here the CDR3 DNA reads TGTGCCAGCAGTGGGGAGTTCTCTGGGGCCAACGTCCTGACTTTC. Translating it yields CASSGEFSGANVLTF.

The chain employs TRBV9 and TRBJ1-1; D is uncertain. The CDR3 has 12 residues. Germline V gene data show CDR1 as SGDLS and CDR2 as YYNGEE. The germline V and J ends were trimmed by 6 bases and 1 base, with 7 bases remaining between them. As DNA, the CDR3 is TGTGCCAGCAAATCGTGGAACACTGAAGCTTTCTTT. It translates to CASKSWNTEAFF.

The CDR3 region is CASSLVGGGQHYEQYF. CDR3 DNA: TGTGCCAGCAGCTTAGTAGGAGGGGGACAGCACTACGAGCAGTACTTC. This sequence joins TRBV7-9 and TRBJ2-7; a possible D gene is TRBD1 (7 bases). Between the trimmed V and J ends, which lost 1 base and 3 bases, there was a span of 16 bases. Germline CDR1 and CDR2: SEHNR and FQNEAQ (reference sequence). The CDR3 contains 16 residues. The complete variable domain, with remaining parts taken from reference TRBV7-9 and TRBJ2-7, reads DTGVSQNPRHKITKRGQNVTFRCDPISEHNRLYWYRQTLGQGPEFLTYFQNEAQLEKSRLLSDRFSAERPKGSFSTLEIQRTEQGDSAMYLCASSLVGGGQHYEQYFGPGTRLTVT.

The chain uses TRBV4-1 and TRBJ1-2; D gene uncertain. The V end lost 4 bases, the J end lost 2 bases, and 14 bases lay between the germline ends. This CDR3 is 15 amino acids long. The V gene's germline CDR1 is MGHRA and CDR2 YSYEKL. CDR3 DNA sequence: TGCGCCAGCAGCCGACGGAGTACTGAAAACTATGGCTACACCTTC. It specifies CASSRRSTENYGYTF.

The CDR3 sequence is CASSLTAGGAGELFF. In DNA, the CDR3 is TGTGCCAGCAGCTTAACAGCGGGTGGAGCCGGGGAGCTGTTTTTT. V gene TRBV7-3 combines with J gene TRBJ2-2, with D possibly TRBD2 on 6 matching bases. This CDR3 comprises 15 residues. Trimming took 0 bases from V and 6 from J, leaving 11 bases between them. CDR1 is SGHTA, CDR2 FQGTGA, per germline. Variable domain in full (rest from reference TRBV7-3 and TRBJ2-2): GAGVSQTPSNKVTEKGKYVELRCDPISGHTALYWYRQSLGQGPEFLIYFQGTGAADDSGLPNDRFFAVRPEGSVSTLKIQRTERGDSAVYLCASSLTAGGAGELFFGEGSRLTVL.

V is TRBV7-9 and J is TRBJ2-3, with 9 bases that match TRBD2. Germline values: CDR1 SEHNR, CDR2 FQNEAQ (reference sequence). The CDR3 has 19 amino acids. Trimming at V came to 1 base and at J to 4 bases, leaving 15 bases not matched to a gene. The chain's CDR3 is CASSLEGTPGLARSDTQYF. In DNA, the CDR3 is TGTGCCAGCAGCTTAGAGGGGACGCCGGGACTAGCCCGTTCAGATACGCAGTATTTT.

This chain links TRBV12-5 with TRBJ2-3; 9 bases are shared with TRBD2. In germline, CDR1 is LGHNT, CDR2 FRNRAP. CDR3 length: 17 residues. The ends lost 0 bases at V and 7 bases at J; junction bases unmatched: 11. CDR3 nucleotides: TGTGCTAGTGGTTTGGTAGCGGGACTAGCAATGGTATATACGCAGTATTTT. Translated: CASGLVAGLAMVYTQYF.

The chain links TRBV15 to TRBJ2-1; the D gene is possibly TRBD1 (6 bases). This CDR3 has 12 residues. Germline V gene lookup returns CDR1 LNHNV and CDR2 YYDKDF (reference sequence). With 8 bases removed from V and 7 bases from J, the gap between germline ends came to 12 bases. Here the CDR3 reads CATALRGNEQFF. For the CDR3, the DNA is TGTGCCACCGCTCTAAGGGGGAATGAGCAGTTCTTC.

The V gene is TRBV2, the J gene TRBJ2-1; TRBD2 matches at 9 bases. Germline CDR1 and CDR2: SNHLY and FYNNEI. The CDR3 length is 14 residues. V trimming: 3 bases; J trimming: 3 bases; junction bases outside the gene matches: 0. The CDR3 nucleotides read TGTGCCAGCAGTGAGCGGGGGGGCTACAATGAGCAGTTCTTC. This gives the protein CASSERGGYNEQFF.

This clone was detected only a few times. V and J are TRBV6-5 and TRBJ1-1; TRBD1 is a possible D gene (6 bases). From germline, CDR1 is MNHEY and CDR2 SVGAGI. This CDR3 has 14 amino acids. V was cut by 6 bases and J by 0 bases, with 11 bases left in between. The CDR3 bases are TGTGCCAGCAGGCGTACAGGGATGAACACTGAAGCTTTCTTT. Its protein product is CASRRTGMNTEAFF.

This clone was seen just once. Here the CDR3 reads CASSFSPLLFRRATYEQYF. CDR3 DNA sequence: TGTGCCAGCAGTTTTTCCCCCCTGCTCTTCAGGAGGGCAACCTACGAGCAGTACTTC. The genes are TRBV28 and TRBJ2-7, with TRBD2 as a possible D gene (6 bases). Germline CDR1 and CDR2: MDHEN and SYDVKM. The CDR3 runs 19 residues. The ends were cut back, 3 bases at V and 2 bases at J, with 26 bases in the middle. The entire variable domain, with the rest obtained from reference TRBV28 and TRBJ2-7, is as follows: DVKVTQSSRYLVKRTGEKVFLECVQDMDHENMFWYRQDPGLGLRLIYFSYDVKMKEKGDIPEGYSVSREKKERFSLILESASTNQTSMYLCASSFSPLLFRRATYEQYFGPGTRLTVT.

This clone came up once. The chain combines TRBV4-1 with TRBJ2-1; 10 bases map to TRBD1. This CDR3 comprises 16 residues. The J segment lost 9 bases and the V segment lost 0 bases, leaving 8 bases of the junction unmatched. CDR1 and CDR2 from the germline V gene are MGHRA and YSYEKL. This chain's CDR3 is CASSQDLGTGATEQFF. CDR3 nucleotide sequence: TGCGCCAGCAGCCAAGATCTTGGGACAGGGGCCACTGAGCAGTTCTTC.

This clone has only a few counts. The CDR3 region has the DNA TGTGCCAGCAAACGGGCGGGAGGGCCTTACGAGCAGTACTTC. Its translation: CASKRAGGPYEQYF. The chain has TRBV2 and TRBJ2-7; 9 positions agree with TRBD2. CDR1 SNHLY and CDR2 FYNNEI come from the germline V gene. The CDR3 spans 14 residues. Losses at the gene ends were 7 bases for V and 4 bases for J; bases not matched to a gene: 8.

The chain is built from TRBV15 and TRBJ2-5; no clear D. V dropped 0 bases and J dropped 2 bases, with 13 bases sitting between them. CDR3 length equals 16 residues. Germline CDR1 reads LNHNV; CDR2 reads YYDKDF (reference sequence). For the CDR3, the DNA is TGTGCCACCAGCAGAGATTACGTTTGGCTTCAAGAGACCCAGTACTTC. Translating it yields CATSRDYVWLQETQYF.

The rearrangement uses TRBV4-3 and TRBJ2-7; D is possibly TRBD2 (6 bases). Germline assignment: CDR1 LGHNA and CDR2 YSLEER. V lost 1 base to trimming and J lost 0 bases, with 13 bases between them. The CDR3 runs 16 residues. The CDR3 nucleotides are TGCGCCAGCAGCCAAGTGTTTGGGGGGAGCTCCTACGAGCAGTACTTC. The encoded protein is CASSQVFGGSSYEQYF.

This clone was recorded many times. The V gene is TRBV30, the J gene TRBJ1-1; 9 nucleotides align to TRBD1. The CDR3 totals 15 residues. CDR1 and CDR2 from the germline V gene are GTSNPN and SVGIG (reference sequence). V gave up 0 bases and J gave up 5 bases; unmatched junction bases: 7. CDR3 region: CAWSVGDRDVTEAFF. As DNA, the CDR3 is TGTGCCTGGAGTGTAGGGGACAGGGATGTAACTGAAGCTTTCTTT.

This chain uses TRBV20-1 with TRBJ1-2; D might be TRBD1 (6 bases). Trimming took 5 bases from V and 8 from J, leaving 12 bases between them. The length of the CDR3 is 11 residues. In germline, CDR1 is DFQATT, CDR2 SNEGSKA (reference sequence). This CDR3 reads CSAQDSRGYTF. In nucleotides, the CDR3 is TGCAGTGCTCAGGACAGTAGGGGCTACACCTTC.

The chain recombines TRBV5-6 with TRBJ1-2; possible D gene TRBD1, 5 bases. V lost 4 bases and J 0 bases, leaving 16 bases between the germline ends. This CDR3 comprises 16 residues. Germline-derived CDR1 and CDR2 are SGHDT and YYEEEE. The CDR3 bases are TGTGCCAGCAGCGGGGGGGTGAGAGGAGCTAACTATGGCTACACCTTC. Residues: CASSGGVRGANYGYTF.

The chain recombines TRBV30 with TRBJ2-1; 11 positions match TRBD1. The CDR3 covers 13 residues. Trimming cost V 2 bases and J 13 bases; bases outside gene matches: 7. Germline lookup yields CDR1 GTSNPN and CDR2 SVGIG (reference sequence). CDR3: CAWSPLGTGGQFF. CDR3 DNA: TGTGCCTGGAGTCCCCTGGGGACAGGGGGACAGTTCTTC. Combining the CDR3 with reference TRBV30 and TRBJ2-1 gives the whole variable domain SQTIHQWPATLVQPVGSPLSLECTVEGTSNPNLYWYRQAAGRGLQLLFYSVGIGQISSEVPQNLSASRPQDRQFILSSKKLLLSDSGFYLCAWSPLGTGGQFFGPGTRLTVL.

The chain couples TRBV4-2 to TRBJ2-3; 9 bases agree with TRBD2. The V gene end was trimmed by 8 bases and the J gene end by 0 bases; junction bases not matched to a gene: 12. CDR3 length: 17 residues. Germline values: CDR1 LGHNA, CDR2 YNFKEQ. The CDR3 here is CASGIQREVSSTDTQYF. The DNA of the CDR3 is TGTGCCAGCGGAATCCAGCGGGAGGTGTCGAGCACAGATACGCAGTATTTT.